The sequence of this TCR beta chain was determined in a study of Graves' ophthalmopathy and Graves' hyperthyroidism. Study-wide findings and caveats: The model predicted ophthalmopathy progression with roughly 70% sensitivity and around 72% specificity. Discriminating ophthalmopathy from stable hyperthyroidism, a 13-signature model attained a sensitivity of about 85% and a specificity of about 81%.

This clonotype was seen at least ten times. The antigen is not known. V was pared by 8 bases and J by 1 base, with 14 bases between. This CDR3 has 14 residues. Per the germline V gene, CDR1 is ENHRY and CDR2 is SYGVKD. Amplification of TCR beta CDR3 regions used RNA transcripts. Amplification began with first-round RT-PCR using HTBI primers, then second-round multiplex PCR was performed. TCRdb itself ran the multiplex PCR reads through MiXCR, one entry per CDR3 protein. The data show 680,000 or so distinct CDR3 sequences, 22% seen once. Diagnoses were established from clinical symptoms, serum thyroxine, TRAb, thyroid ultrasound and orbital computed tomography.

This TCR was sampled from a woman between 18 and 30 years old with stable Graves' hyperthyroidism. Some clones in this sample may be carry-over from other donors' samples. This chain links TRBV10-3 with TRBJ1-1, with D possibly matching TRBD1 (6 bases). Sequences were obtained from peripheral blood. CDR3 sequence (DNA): TGTGCCATCTCACCAGGGGAACCGAACACTGAAGCTTTCTTT. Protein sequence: CAISPGEPNTEAFF.